The 31 T cell receptor beta chains listed next were all sequenced from one sample in a study of blood T cell repertoires in COVID-19. The table came from immunoSEQ multiplex PCR; TCRdb's copy has only in-frame clones and leaves some out. This table has approximately 450,000 clones, around 91% appearing once. Material for sequencing was PBMCs or T cells enriched from blood (not recorded which). The receptor set was obtained from a man between 25 and 39 years old who had recovered from COVID-19.

The V call is TRBV5-1, the J call TRBJ2-1; D perhaps matches TRBD1 (6 bases). Germline values: CDR1 SGHRS, CDR2 YFSETQ. The CDR3 contains 15 residues. V dropped 0 bases and J dropped 0 bases, with 7 bases sitting between them. This chain's CDR3 is CASSLGQVSYNEQFF. DNA of the CDR3: TGCGCCAGCAGCTTGGGACAGGTCTCCTACAATGAGCAGTTCTTC. The full variable domain, completed using reference TRBV5-1 and TRBJ2-1, is KAGVTQTPRYLIKTRGQQVTLSCSPISGHRSVSWYQQTPGQGLQFLFEYFSETQRNKGNFPGRFSGRQFSNSRSEMNVSTLELGDSALYLCASSLGQVSYNEQFFGPGTRLTVL.

The genes are TRBV11-2 and TRBJ2-5; D is undetermined. Germline V gene lookup returns CDR1 SGHAT and CDR2 FQNNGV. V was shortened by 2 bases and J by 6 bases, with 7 bases between the two germline ends. The CDR3 totals 12 residues. The CDR3 bases are TGTGCCAGCAGCTTAACGGTACAGACCCAGTACTTC. It specifies CASSLTVQTQYF.

The chain has TRBV11-2 and TRBJ1-6; D is perhaps TRBD1 (5 bases). Germline V gene sequence: CDR1 SGHAT, CDR2 FQNNGV. There are 15 residues in the CDR3. Trimming took 5 bases from V and 7 from J, leaving 15 bases between them. The CDR3 bases are TGTGCCAGCAGCGCACCCGGCAGGGAAAATTCACCCCTCCACTTT. It translates to CASSAPGRENSPLHF.

The chain carries TRBV28 and TRBJ2-1; 10 nucleotides align to TRBD2. The CDR3 consists of 14 residues. V trimming: 7 bases; J trimming: 2 bases; junction bases outside the gene matches: 2. The germline V gene encodes CDR1 MDHEN and CDR2 SYDVKM. CDR3 region: CASTLAGAYNEQFF. DNA of the CDR3: TGTGCCAGCACCCTAGCGGGAGCCTACAATGAGCAGTTCTTC. Supplemented by reference TRBV28 and TRBJ2-1, the full variable domain reads DVKVTQSSRYLVKRTGEKVFLECVQDMDHENMFWYRQDPGLGLRLIYFSYDVKMKEKGDIPEGYSVSREKKERFSLILESASTNQTSMYLCASTLAGAYNEQFFGPGTRLTVL.

The chain uses TRBV30 and TRBJ1-1, with 10 bases fitting TRBD1. Unmatched junction bases numbered 11, after V lost 0 bases and J lost 7 bases. The CDR3 covers 16 residues. Germline-derived CDR1 and CDR2 are GTSNPN and SVGIG (reference sequence). CDR3 loop: CAWSVRWTGGVNEAFF. The DNA of the CDR3 is TGTGCCTGGAGTGTACGTTGGACAGGGGGGGTGAATGAAGCTTTCTTT.

V and J are TRBV27 and TRBJ1-2; D possibly corresponds to TRBD1 (6 bases). Germline CDR1 reads MNHEY; CDR2 reads SMNVEV (reference sequence). The CDR3 totals 15 residues. The V end lost 3 bases, the J end lost 7 bases, and 18 bases lay between the germline ends. CDR3 DNA: TGTGCCAGCAGTTTTCTAGGACAGTTAGACAGTGGCTACACCTTC. Protein: CASSFLGQLDSGYTF.

The chain joins TRBV7-2 to TRBJ1-3, with D perhaps TRBD1 (5 bases). Germline assignment: CDR1 SGHTA and CDR2 FQGNSA. Trimming removed 5 bases at V and 0 bases at J, with 11 bases between. The CDR3 is 15 residues long. Here the CDR3 reads CASSPYRSSGNTIYF. Here the CDR3 DNA reads TGTGCCAGCAGCCCATACAGGTCCTCTGGAAACACCATATATTTT.

The chain has TRBV24-1 and TRBJ1-6; unclear D gene. Germline V gene data show CDR1 as KGHDR and CDR2 as SFDVKD. The V and J ends lost 0 bases and 10 bases respectively, with 6 bases between them. The CDR3 runs to 13 residues. CDR3 residues: CATSDLEGSPLHF. The CDR3, as DNA: TGTGCCACCAGTGATTTGGAGGGATCACCCCTCCACTTT.

The chain carries TRBV5-1 and TRBJ1-2, with D maybe TRBD1 (5 bases). The CDR3 runs to 15 residues. Looked up from germline, CDR1 is SGHRS and CDR2 is YFSETQ. V lost 0 bases and J 2 bases, leaving 11 bases between the germline ends. The DNA of the CDR3 is TGCGCCAGCAGCTTGGGGGCAGGGCAGAACTATGGCTACACCTTC. It is translated as CASSLGAGQNYGYTF.

The V gene is TRBV7-8, the J gene TRBJ2-7; 7 bases are shared with TRBD2. CDR1 is SGHVS and CDR2 is FQNEAQ in the germline V gene. V was clipped by 7 bases and J by 3 bases; unmatched bases: 18. The CDR3 consists of 17 residues. The CDR3 DNA follows: TGTGCCAGCACCCTAGGTCGGGGAGGCGGGAGTCGCTACGAGCAGTACTTC. Encoded protein: CASTLGRGGGSRYEQYF.

CDR3 residues: CASHPGEVTETQYF. Written as DNA, the CDR3 is TGTGCCAGTCACCCCGGGGAGGTTACGGAGACCCAGTACTTC. V gene TRBV28 combines with J gene TRBJ2-5; D is perhaps TRBD2 (6 bases). CDR1 is MDHEN and CDR2 is SYDVKM in the germline V gene. V was trimmed by 9 bases and J by 5 bases, leaving 19 bases between them. The CDR3 is made up of 14 amino acids.

This chain links TRBV4-1 with TRBJ1-2, with D hard to call. V was shortened by 0 bases and J by 7 bases, with 12 bases between the two germline ends. The CDR3 is 14 residues long. Germline CDR1 reads MGHRA; CDR2 reads YSYEKL. As DNA, the CDR3 is TGCGCCAGCAGCCAAGATACGCCGGGAGGTGGCTACACCTTC. It is translated as CASSQDTPGGGYTF.

The chain joins TRBV7-2 to TRBJ2-3; no clear D gene. The CDR3 is made up of 12 amino acids. CDR1 and CDR2 (germline): SGHTA, FQGNSA. Trimming took 5 bases from V and 6 from J, leaving 9 bases between them. The chain's CDR3 is CASSPSRDTQYF. CDR3 nucleotides: TGTGCCAGCAGCCCTAGTAGGGATACGCAGTATTTT.

J is TRBJ2-4 and V is TRBV19, with 7 bases matching TRBD1. With V trimmed by 0 bases and J by 4 bases, 9 bases remained unmatched. Germline loops: CDR1 LNHDA, CDR2 SQIVND (reference sequence). This CDR3 spans 17 amino acids. CDR3 residues: CASSIESSGQAKNIQYF. CDR3 DNA: TGTGCCAGTAGTATAGAGTCCTCAGGACAGGCAAAAAACATTCAGTACTTC.

CDR3 residues: CASSGQTSGNYNEQFF. CDR3 DNA: TGTGCCAGCAGCGGCCAGACTAGCGGAAACTACAATGAGCAGTTCTTC. The rearrangement uses TRBV9 and TRBJ2-1; TRBD2 aligns across 9 bases. Germline V gene lookup returns CDR1 SGDLS and CDR2 YYNGEE. This CDR3 comprises 16 residues. Trimming cost V 3 bases and J 3 bases; bases outside gene matches: 7. The whole variable domain, remainder taken from reference TRBV9 and TRBJ2-1, is DSGVTQTPKHLITATGQRVTLRCSPRSGDLSVYWYQQSLDQGLQFLIQYYNGEERAKGNILERFSAQQFPDLHSELNLSSLELGDSALYFCASSGQTSGNYNEQFFGPGTRLTVL.

The chain combines TRBV15 with TRBJ2-3; 7 bases map to TRBD2. Germline loops: CDR1 LNHNV, CDR2 YYDKDF (reference sequence). The V gene end was trimmed by 11 bases and the J gene end by 2 bases; junction bases not matched to a gene: 13. This CDR3 contains 15 residues. The DNA for the CDR3 is TGTGCCGCCTCCGTAGGTAGCGGGTCCACAGATACGCAGTATTTT. It yields the protein CAASVGSGSTDTQYF.

This chain joins TRBV19 and TRBJ2-7; 10 bases map to TRBD1. The J segment lost 6 bases and the V segment lost 6 bases, leaving 5 bases of the junction unmatched. Germline V gene lookup returns CDR1 LNHDA and CDR2 SQIVND (reference sequence). The CDR3 has 13 residues. Here the CDR3 reads CASSRDRGSEQYF. For the CDR3, the DNA is TGTGCCAGTAGCAGGGACAGGGGTAGCGAGCAGTACTTC.

The chain is built from TRBV11-2 and TRBJ2-5; 9 bases are shared with TRBD2. The junction had 9 bases not matched to a gene; V was cut back by 5 bases and J by 8 bases. This CDR3 spans 14 amino acids. Per the germline V gene, CDR1 is SGHAT and CDR2 is FQNNGV. The CDR3 is CASSVTSGDSTQYF. The CDR3 DNA sequence: TGTGCCAGCAGCGTGACTAGCGGCGATTCAACCCAGTACTTC.

The rearrangement uses TRBV5-1 and TRBJ2-5, with TRBD1 identical over 7 bases. Germline trimming cut 4 bases from V and 4 bases from J; bases unmatched to any gene: 4. Germline V gene sequence: CDR1 SGHRS, CDR2 YFSETQ. This CDR3 has 13 residues. The CDR3 region is CASSVGGGETQYF. The CDR3, as DNA: TGCGCCAGCAGCGTAGGGGGCGGAGAGACCCAGTACTTC.

This CDR3 reads CASRDLGEAPNQPQHF. The CDR3 DNA is TGTGCCAGTAGGGACCTCGGGGAGGCTCCCAATCAGCCCCAGCATTTT. V is TRBV19 and J is TRBJ1-5, with D unclear. The CDR3 is 16 amino acids. The V and J ends lost 6 bases and 3 bases respectively, with 18 bases between them. Germline CDR1 is LNHDA and CDR2 is SQIVND (reference sequence).

The genes are TRBV29-1 and TRBJ1-5; D ambiguous. The CDR3 has 13 amino acids. The germline CDR1 and CDR2 sequences are SQVTM and ANQGSEA. V lost 2 bases to trimming and J lost 7 bases, with 12 bases between them. The CDR3 is CSVELGGRQPQHF. In nucleotides, the CDR3 is TGCAGCGTTGAACTTGGAGGCCGACAGCCCCAGCATTTT.

This sequence joins TRBV3-1 (or the pseudogene TRBV3-2) and TRBJ1-1; D is unclear. Trimming took off 3 bases at V and 1 base at J, with 12 bases between the two ends. Looked up from germline, CDR1 is LGHDT and CDR2 is YNNKEL (reference sequence). This CDR3 contains 15 residues. CDR3 residues: CASSHHYRENTEAFF. CDR3 DNA sequence: TGTGCCAGCAGCCATCATTACAGAGAGAACACTGAAGCTTTCTTT.

This chain uses TRBV11-1 with TRBJ2-7, with 7 bases aligning to TRBD2. The CDR3 runs to 16 residues. CDR1 is SGHAT and CDR2 is FQDESV in the germline V gene (reference sequence). V trimming: 3 bases; J trimming: 5 bases; junction bases outside the gene matches: 13. Here the CDR3 DNA reads TGTGCCAGCAGCTTTAGCGGGTCCCTCTCAGGGAACGAGCAGTACTTC. As protein: CASSFSGSLSGNEQYF.

This chain links TRBV4-1 with TRBJ1-6; D gene uncertain. Germline V CDR1 and CDR2: MGHRA, YSYEKL. The CDR3 covers 15 residues. V lost 2 bases to trimming and J lost 7 bases, with 12 bases between them. The chain's CDR3 is CASSQPALRNSPLHF. The CDR3 bases are TGCGCCAGCAGCCAACCTGCACTCCGGAATTCACCCCTCCACTTT.

The V and J genes are TRBV27 and TRBJ1-2; no reliable D call. Germline-derived CDR1 and CDR2 are MNHEY and SMNVEV (reference sequence). The germline V and J ends were trimmed by 3 bases and 6 bases, with 11 bases remaining between them. The CDR3 loop spans 13 amino acids. The chain's CDR3 is CASSFGDTDGYTF. In nucleotides, the CDR3 is TGTGCCAGCAGTTTCGGGGATACGGATGGCTACACCTTC.

The J gene is TRBJ1-2, the V gene TRBV19; D gene uncertain. This CDR3 has 15 residues. The germline CDR1 and CDR2 sequences are LNHDA and SQIVND (reference sequence). The ends were cut back, 0 bases at V and 8 bases at J, with 16 bases in the middle. The CDR3 spells CASSIDGGPTSGYTF. The CDR3 coding sequence is TGTGCCAGTAGTATAGATGGAGGTCCCACTTCGGGCTACACCTTC. The complete variable domain, with remaining parts taken from reference TRBV19 and TRBJ1-2, reads DGGITQSPKYLFRKEGQNVTLSCEQNLNHDAMYWYRQDPGQGLRLIYYSQIVNDFQKGDIAEGYSVSREKKESFPLTVTSAQKNPTAFYLCASSIDGGPTSGYTFGSGTRLTVV.

This clone was counted a single time. Sequence at one end of the junction differs from germline and may be a read error. The J gene is TRBJ1-1, the V gene TRBV20-1; D is unclear. The germline CDR1 and CDR2 sequences are DFQATT and SNEGSKA (reference sequence). This CDR3 comprises 12 residues. The CDR3 here is CSASGLSSVTSF. Written as DNA, the CDR3 is TGCAGTGCTAGTGGTTTATCGTCGGTAACCTCCTTT.

The chain uses TRBV5-1 and TRBJ1-1; D is unclear. The germline V gene encodes CDR1 SGHRS and CDR2 YFSETQ. This CDR3 contains 13 residues. Deletions cut 0 bases from V and 3 bases from J, with 6 bases between. The chain's CDR3 is CASSLEPYTEAFF. CDR3 nucleotides: TGCGCCAGCAGCTTGGAGCCGTACACTGAAGCTTTCTTT.

The chain recombines TRBV21-1 with TRBJ1-1; the table's TRBD1 call for D was not verified on the DNA. TRBV21-1 is termed a pseudogene. CDR3 size: 16 residues. CDR3 sequence (DNA): TGTGCCAGCAGCAACGGCCCGGGACATCCAGCCTCTGGGGCTTTCTTT. Its translation: CASSNGPGHPASGAFF.

This clone was picked up a small number of times. The chain combines TRBV27 with TRBJ1-2, with D unclear. Germline V gives CDR1 MNHEY, CDR2 SMNVEV (reference sequence). The CDR3 has 13 amino acids. V lost 5 bases, J lost 0 bases, and 7 bases lay in between. CDR3 loop: CASSPTPNYGYTF. The CDR3 DNA reads as TGTGCCAGCAGTCCTACTCCTAACTATGGCTACACCTTC.

The chain links TRBV7-9 to TRBJ2-7; D gene unclear. The germline gives CDR1 SEHNR, CDR2 FQNEAQ (reference sequence). V was trimmed by 5 bases and J by 5 bases, leaving 10 bases between them. This CDR3 region has 12 residues. CDR3 loop: CASSQSRDEQYF. In DNA form, the CDR3 reads TGTGCCAGCAGCCAAAGCCGGGACGAGCAGTACTTC.